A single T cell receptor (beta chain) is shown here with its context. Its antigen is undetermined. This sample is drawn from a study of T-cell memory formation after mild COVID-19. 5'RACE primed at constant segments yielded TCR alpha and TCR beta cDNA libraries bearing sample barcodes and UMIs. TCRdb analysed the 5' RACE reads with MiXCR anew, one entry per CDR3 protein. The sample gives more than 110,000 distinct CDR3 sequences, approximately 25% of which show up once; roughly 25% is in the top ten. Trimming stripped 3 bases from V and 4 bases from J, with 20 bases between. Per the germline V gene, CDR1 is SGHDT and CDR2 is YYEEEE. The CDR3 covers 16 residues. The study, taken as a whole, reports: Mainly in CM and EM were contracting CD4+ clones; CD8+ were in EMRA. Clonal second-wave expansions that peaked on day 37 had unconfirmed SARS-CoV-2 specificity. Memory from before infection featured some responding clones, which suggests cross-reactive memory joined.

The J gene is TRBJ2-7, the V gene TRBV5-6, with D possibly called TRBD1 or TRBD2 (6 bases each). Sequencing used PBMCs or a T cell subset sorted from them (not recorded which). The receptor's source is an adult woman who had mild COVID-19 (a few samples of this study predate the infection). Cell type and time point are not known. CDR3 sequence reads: CASSSIDRTLAYEQYF. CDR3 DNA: TGTGCCAGCAGCTCCATTGACAGGACCCTAGCGTACGAGCAGTACTTC.